This TCR beta chain was obtained from a study of siplizumab effects on memory and regulatory T cells. Germline values: CDR1 SGHVS, CDR2 FQNEAQ. Losses at the gene ends were 1 base for V and 6 bases for J; bases not matched to a gene: 2. The CDR3 spans 13 residues. Method: immunoSEQ multiplex PCR; TCRdb's copy keeps in-frame clones and lacks some. Seen here are about 94,000 clones, approximately 95% observed once, and the top ten hold 0.3%. Study-wide results and limits: Confirmatory evidence of suppressive function in proliferating siplizumab-culture Tregs was not obtained.

About this clone: Antigen: not known.

The chain uses TRBV7-8 and TRBJ1-2; TRBD1 matches at 7 bases. The source material was non-Treg CD4+ T cells sorted from blood. The receptor was derived from a human donor in good health. CDR3 amino acids: CASSLGQGDGYTF. The CDR3 coding sequence is TGTGCCAGCAGCTTAGGGCAGGGGGATGGCTACACCTTC.